This TCR beta chain is drawn from a study of shared clonotypes between healthy human individuals. Findings and caveats of the study: Of the naive CD4 clonotypes, about 5.4% were shared across several donors.

The data were produced by immunoSEQ multiplex PCR, yet TCRdb's version contains in-frame clones alone and is incomplete. The sample shows under 1,100,000 clones, about 76% of them seen only once. Germline-derived CDR1 and CDR2 are LNHDA and SQIVND (reference sequence). V gave up 7 bases and J gave up 1 base; unmatched junction bases: 7. The CDR3 is made up of 18 amino acids. As for this clone: Its antigen is not known.

The clonotype was recovered from a man between 18 and 35 years old in good health. The chain employs TRBV19 and TRBJ2-6; 13 nucleotides line up with TRBD2. The specimen sequenced was memory CD4+ T cells sorted from blood. Subset here: CD45RA-negative fraction. In DNA form, the CDR3 reads TGTGCCAGTACCTTCGCGACTAGCGGGAGGTCTGGGGCCAACGTCCTGACTTTC. Translation gives CASTFATSGRSGANVLTF.